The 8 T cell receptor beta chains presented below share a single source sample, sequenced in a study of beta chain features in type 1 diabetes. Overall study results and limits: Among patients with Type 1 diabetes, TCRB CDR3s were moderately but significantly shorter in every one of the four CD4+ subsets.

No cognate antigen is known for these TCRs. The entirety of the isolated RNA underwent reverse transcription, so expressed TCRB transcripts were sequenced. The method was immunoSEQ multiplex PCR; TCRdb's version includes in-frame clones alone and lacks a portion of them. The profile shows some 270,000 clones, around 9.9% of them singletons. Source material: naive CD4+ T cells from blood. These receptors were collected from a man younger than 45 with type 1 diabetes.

CDR3 loop: CASSVSSGDKETQYF. CDR3 DNA sequence: TGTGCCAGCAGCGTATCCAGCGGGGACAAAGAGACCCAGTACTTC. The V and J genes are TRBV9 and TRBJ2-5; TRBD2 might be the D (7 bases). V was cut by 1 base and J by 3 bases, with 13 bases left in between. Germline V gene sequence: CDR1 SGDLS, CDR2 YYNGEE. This CDR3 has 15 amino acids.

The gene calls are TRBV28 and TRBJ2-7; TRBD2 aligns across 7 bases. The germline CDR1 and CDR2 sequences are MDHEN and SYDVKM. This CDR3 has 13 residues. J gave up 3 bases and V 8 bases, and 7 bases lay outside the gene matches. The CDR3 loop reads CASFSGGGYEQYF. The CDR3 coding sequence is TGTGCCAGCTTCTCCGGCGGGGGCTACGAGCAGTACTTC.

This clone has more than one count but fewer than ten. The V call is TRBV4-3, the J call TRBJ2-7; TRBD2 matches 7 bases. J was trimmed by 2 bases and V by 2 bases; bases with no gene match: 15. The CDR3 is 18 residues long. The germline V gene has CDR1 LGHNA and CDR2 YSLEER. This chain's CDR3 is CASSQSLGTNRIAYEQYF. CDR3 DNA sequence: TGCGCCAGCAGCCAATCACTCGGGACTAACCGGATTGCCTACGAGCAGTACTTC.

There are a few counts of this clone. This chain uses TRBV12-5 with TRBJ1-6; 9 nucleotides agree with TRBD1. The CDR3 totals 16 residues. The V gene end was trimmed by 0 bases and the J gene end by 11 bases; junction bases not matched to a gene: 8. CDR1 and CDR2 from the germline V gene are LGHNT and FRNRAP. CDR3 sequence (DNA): TGTGCTAGTGGTTTGGTACTGGGACAGGGACTACCACCCCTCCACTTT. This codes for CASGLVLGQGLPPLHF.

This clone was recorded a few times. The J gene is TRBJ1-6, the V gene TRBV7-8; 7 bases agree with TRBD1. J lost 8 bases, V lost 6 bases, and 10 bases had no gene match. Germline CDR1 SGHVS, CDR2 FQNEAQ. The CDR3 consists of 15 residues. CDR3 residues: CASSRGQAGYSPLHF. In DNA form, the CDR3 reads TGTGCCAGCAGTCGTGGACAGGCCGGTTATTCACCCCTCCACTTT.

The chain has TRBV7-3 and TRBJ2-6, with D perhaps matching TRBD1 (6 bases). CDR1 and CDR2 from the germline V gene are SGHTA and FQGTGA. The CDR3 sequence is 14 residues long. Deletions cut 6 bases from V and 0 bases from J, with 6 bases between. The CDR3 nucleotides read TGTGCCAGCAGACAGGGCTCTGGGGCCAACGTCCTGACTTTC. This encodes CASRQGSGANVLTF.

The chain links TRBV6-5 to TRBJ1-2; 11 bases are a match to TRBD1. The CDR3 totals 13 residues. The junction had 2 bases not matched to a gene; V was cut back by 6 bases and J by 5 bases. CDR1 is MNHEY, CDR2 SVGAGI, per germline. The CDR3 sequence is CASRRDRGYGYTF. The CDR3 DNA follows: TGTGCCAGCAGGCGGGACAGGGGGTATGGCTACACCTTC.

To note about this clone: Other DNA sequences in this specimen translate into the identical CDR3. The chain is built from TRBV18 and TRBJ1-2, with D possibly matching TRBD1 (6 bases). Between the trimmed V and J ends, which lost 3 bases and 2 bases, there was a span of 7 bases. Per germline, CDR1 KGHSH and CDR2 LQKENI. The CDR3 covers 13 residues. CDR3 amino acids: CASSPDRNYGYTF. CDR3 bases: TGTGCCAGCTCACCCGACAGGAACTATGGCTACACCTTC.